Below are 22 T cell receptor beta chains sequenced from a single sample in a study of blood T cell repertoires in COVID-19. Sequencing was performed with immunoSEQ multiplex PCR; in TCRdb, only in-frame clones are kept and a portion is missing. Of hundreds of thousands of clones in the sample, 85% to 90% were seen once. The sequenced sample consisted of peripheral blood. The receptors were sampled from a man aged 45 to 65 with COVID-19, enrolled during active disease.

V is TRBV5-6 and J is TRBJ1-6; a possible D gene is TRBD1 (5 bases). Trimming removed 4 bases at V and 7 bases at J, with 18 bases between. This CDR3 comprises 16 residues. Germline CDR1 and CDR2: SGHDT and YYEEEE. CDR3 sequence: CASSPLKGARNSPLHF. CDR3 bases: TGTGCCAGCAGCCCCCTGAAAGGGGCGAGGAATTCACCCCTCCACTTT.

This clone showed up just a few times. The chain has TRBV27 and TRBJ1-6, with TRBD1 as a possible D gene (5 bases). The CDR3 contains 16 residues. Per germline, CDR1 MNHEY and CDR2 SMNVEV (reference sequence). V dropped 3 bases and J dropped 5 bases, with 14 bases sitting between them. The DNA for the CDR3 is TGTGCCAGCAGTTTCGGCAGGGTTGGCGATAATTCACCCCTCCACTTT. As protein: CASSFGRVGDNSPLHF.

This clone came up once. The chain is built from TRBV24-1 and TRBJ2-5; D ambiguous. The CDR3 consists of 15 residues. Trimming stripped 4 bases from V and 0 bases from J, with 11 bases between. The germline gives CDR1 KGHDR, CDR2 SFDVKD. The CDR3 coding sequence is TGTGCCACCAGTGACCCGCAGGAATACCAAGAGACCCAGTACTTC. This gives the protein CATSDPQEYQETQYF.

CDR3 nucleotides: TGTGCCAGCACCCAGGGGGCGGGGCCCACGAACACCGGGGAGCTGTTTTTT. It encodes CASTQGAGPTNTGELFF. The chain combines TRBV7-8 with TRBJ2-2, with 8 nucleotides matching TRBD1. V shed 7 bases, J shed 0 bases, and the junction held 10 bases outside the gene matches. The CDR3 is 17 amino acids. Looked up from germline, CDR1 is SGHVS and CDR2 is FQNEAQ.

This sequence joins TRBV18 and TRBJ2-1; D is unresolved. Trimming removed 4 bases from V and 8 bases from J, with 15 bases in between. The CDR3 is 14 residues long. In germline, CDR1 is KGHSH, CDR2 LQKENI. CDR3 in DNA: TGTGCCAGCTCACGGCTTGGCAGCGTTGATGAGCAGTTCTTC. It yields the protein CASSRLGSVDEQFF.

CDR3 protein: CASSAGLPSNNEQFF. The CDR3 DNA is TGTGCCAGCAGCGCGGGACTACCCAGCAACAATGAGCAGTTCTTC. V is TRBV9 and J is TRBJ2-1, with TRBD2 matching over 7 bases. The CDR3 covers 15 residues. CDR1 SGDLS and CDR2 YYNGEE come from the germline V gene. Germline trimming cut 3 bases from V and 5 bases from J; bases unmatched to any gene: 8. The variable domain in full, with the rest retrieved from reference TRBV9 and TRBJ2-1, is DSGVTQTPKHLITATGQRVTLRCSPRSGDLSVYWYQQSLDQGLQFLIQYYNGEERAKGNILERFSAQQFPDLHSELNLSSLELGDSALYFCASSAGLPSNNEQFFGPGTRLTVL.

The chain is built from TRBV7-8 and TRBJ1-1; maybe TRBD1 (5 bases). V was pared by 2 bases and J by 0 bases, with 22 bases between. Germline CDR1 and CDR2: SGHVS and FQNEAQ. The CDR3 covers 19 residues. CDR3 protein: CASSLSGGGLMGLNTEAFF. In DNA form, the CDR3 reads TGTGCCAGCAGCTTATCGGGCGGGGGACTCATGGGACTGAACACTGAAGCTTTCTTT.

The chain combines TRBV27 with TRBJ2-2; 13 nucleotides line up with TRBD2. Germline CDR1 and CDR2: MNHEY and SMNVEV (reference sequence). This CDR3 has 18 amino acids. The V gene end was trimmed by 2 bases and the J gene end by 3 bases; junction bases not matched to a gene: 6. The CDR3 sequence is CASSLRRTSGRDTGELFF. The CDR3, as DNA: TGTGCCAGCAGTTTACGCCGGACTAGCGGGAGAGACACCGGGGAGCTGTTTTTT.

This chain uses TRBV29-1 with TRBJ1-3; D gene uncertain. The germline V gene encodes CDR1 SQVTM and CDR2 ANQGSEA. V was pared by 4 bases and J by 0 bases, with 13 bases between. The length of the CDR3 is 15 residues. CDR3 nucleotides: TGCAGCGTTGGAGTCGGACTGACCTCTGGAAACACCATATATTTT. Its translation is CSVGVGLTSGNTIYF.

The rearrangement links TRBV3-1 (or the pseudogene TRBV3-2) to TRBJ1-1, with D unclear. V shed 3 bases and J shed 4 bases, with 12 bases lying between them. CDR1 and CDR2 (germline): LGHDT, YNNKEL (reference sequence). The CDR3 spans 14 residues. The CDR3 DNA reads TGTGCCAGCAGCCAGGCAGGAAAGGTCACTGAAGCTTTCTTT. It translates to CASSQAGKVTEAFF.

As DNA, the CDR3 is TGTGCCAGCAGCGTAGGCGAAGGGGCTGGCACCGGGGAGCTGTTTTTT. Amino acid sequence: CASSVGEGAGTGELFF. The V call is TRBV9, the J call TRBJ2-2, with D possibly being TRBD1 (5 bases). Germline loops: CDR1 SGDLS, CDR2 YYNGEE. Trimming left V 0 bases short and J 4 bases short, with 13 bases between. This CDR3 comprises 16 residues.

V usage is TRBV27 and J usage is TRBJ1-4; D perhaps matches TRBD1 (6 bases). This CDR3 is built from 15 residues. Trimming stripped 5 bases from V and 4 bases from J, with 14 bases between. CDR1 and CDR2 (germline): MNHEY, SMNVEV (reference sequence). CDR3 DNA sequence: TGTGCCAGCAGTGGGCTCGGCAGGGGTAATGAAAAACTGTTTTTT. It translates to CASSGLGRGNEKLFF.

The J gene is TRBJ2-3, the V gene TRBV5-4; possible D gene TRBD1, 6 bases. Germline V gives CDR1 SGHNT, CDR2 YYREEE (reference sequence). The CDR3 is 14 amino acids. Trimming removed 4 bases at V and 2 bases at J, with 11 bases between. The CDR3 nucleotides read TGTGCCAGCAGCCCGAAGGGGGACACAGATACGCAGTATTTT. Translated: CASSPKGDTDTQYF. The entire variable domain, with the rest obtained from reference TRBV5-4 and TRBJ2-3, is as follows: ETGVTQSPTHLIKTRGQQVTLRCSSQSGHNTVSWYQQALGQGPQFIFQYYREEENGRGNFPPRFSGLQFPNYSSELNVNALELDDSALYLCASSPKGDTDTQYFGPGTRLTVL.

This chain joins TRBV7-2 and TRBJ1-2; possibly TRBD1 for D (6 bases). Trimming removed 1 base at V and 7 bases at J, with 22 bases between. This CDR3 region has 17 residues. Germline CDR1 and CDR2: SGHTA and FQGNSA. DNA for the CDR3: TGTGCCAGCAGCTTAGTTGGGACACCTGAGTCTCCAGGTGGCTACACCTTC. Its translation: CASSLVGTPESPGGYTF.

V is TRBV4-2 and J is TRBJ2-7, with TRBD2 matching over 8 bases. Germline loops: CDR1 LGHNA, CDR2 YNFKEQ. The CDR3 contains 16 residues. V was clipped by 0 bases and J by 4 bases; unmatched bases: 8. The chain's CDR3 is CASSQDTSGAQYEQYF. In DNA form, the CDR3 reads TGTGCCAGCAGCCAAGATACTAGCGGAGCTCAATACGAGCAGTACTTC.

The gene calls are TRBV9 and TRBJ1-6, with 8 bases aligning to TRBD1. With 4 bases clipped from V and 6 bases from J, the junction kept 6 bases outside the gene matches. Germline V gene sequence: CDR1 SGDLS, CDR2 YYNGEE. This CDR3 spans 15 amino acids. CDR3 sequence (DNA): TGTGCCAGCAGCACCGGGACAGGAGCTAATTCACCCCTCCACTTT. The encoded protein is CASSTGTGANSPLHF.

The gene calls are TRBV28 and TRBJ1-1; D is ambiguous. There are 13 residues in the CDR3. The V gene's germline CDR1 is MDHEN and CDR2 SYDVKM. V was shortened by 2 bases and J by 2 bases, with 6 bases between the two germline ends. The CDR3 is CASSLPFNTEAFF. The DNA for the CDR3 is TGTGCCAGCAGTTTACCCTTTAACACTGAAGCTTTCTTT.

The chain carries TRBV6-5 and TRBJ2-7; maybe TRBD1 (6 bases). The CDR3 loop spans 12 amino acids. The ends were cut back, 6 bases at V and 5 bases at J, with 11 bases in the middle. Germline V lookup: CDR1 MNHEY, CDR2 SVGAGI. The CDR3 sequence is CASRQGGNEQYF. DNA of the CDR3: TGTGCCAGCAGACAGGGCGGCAACGAGCAGTACTTC.

The CDR3 protein is CASRSRDSQHNEKLFF. As DNA, the CDR3 is TGTGCCAGCAGGTCCCGGGACAGCCAGCATAATGAAAAACTGTTTTTT. The gene calls are TRBV3-1 (or the pseudogene TRBV3-2) and TRBJ1-4; 7 positions agree with TRBD1. Germline V gene sequence: CDR1 LGHDT, CDR2 YNNKEL (reference sequence). The CDR3 spans 16 residues. The J segment lost 4 bases and the V segment lost 6 bases, leaving 11 bases of the junction unmatched.

V usage is TRBV19 and J usage is TRBJ2-1; 13 bases are a match to TRBD2. From germline, CDR1 is LNHDA and CDR2 SQIVND (reference sequence). J lost 5 bases, V lost 2 bases, and 3 bases had no gene match. CDR3 length equals 16 residues. CDR3 bases: TGTGCCAGTAGTATACAAGGGACTAGCGGGAACAATGAGCAGTTCTTC. Amino acids: CASSIQGTSGNNEQFF.

The CDR3 DNA sequence: TGTGCCAGCAGCTTGGCTCTAGCGGGGGCCTTACAAGAGACCCAGTACTTC. Translating gives CASSLALAGALQETQYF. The chain joins TRBV5-5 to TRBJ2-5, with 10 bases identical to TRBD2. V was clipped by 0 bases and J by 2 bases; unmatched bases: 7. Germline V gene data show CDR1 as SGHKS and CDR2 as YYEKEE (reference sequence). This CDR3 spans 17 amino acids.

The chain combines TRBV18 with TRBJ2-7, with a possible D match to TRBD2 (6 bases). The CDR3 loop spans 14 amino acids. Germline CDR1 and CDR2: KGHSH and LQKENI. Trimming stripped 3 bases from V and 3 bases from J, with 12 bases between. The CDR3 reads CASSPRDGGYEQYF. As DNA, the CDR3 is TGTGCCAGCTCACCGCGGGACGGAGGCTACGAGCAGTACTTC.